This passage covers 4 T cell receptor beta chains from one sample sequenced in a study of cytomegalovirus exposure and HLA in healthy donors. PCR employed 60 Vbeta and 13 Jbeta primers. Sequencing was performed with immunoSEQ multiplex PCR; in TCRdb, only in-frame clones are kept and a portion is missing. The sample includes just over 150,000 clones, around 72% of them seen just once. The specimen was PBMCs. These receptors originate from a man aged 35 to 55 in good health and CMV-seropositive.

The V gene is TRBV29-1, the J gene TRBJ1-2, with 11 bases identical to TRBD1. CDR1 and CDR2 (germline): SQVTM, ANQGSEA. V was pared by 6 bases and J by 5 bases, with 14 bases of the junction left unmatched. This CDR3 has 16 residues. CDR3 in amino acids: CSVVGQGAILRYGYTF. The CDR3 nucleotides are TGCAGCGTAGTAGGACAGGGGGCCATCCTTCGATATGGCTACACCTTC.

The chain combines TRBV5-4 with TRBJ2-7; D is uncertain. From germline, CDR1 is SGHNT and CDR2 YYREEE (reference sequence). Trimming shortened V by 0 bases and J by 2 bases, and 12 bases separated the two germline ends. The CDR3 consists of 15 residues. The CDR3 loop is CASSLGAGGPYEQYF. For the CDR3, the DNA is TGTGCCAGCAGCTTGGGGGCAGGTGGGCCCTACGAGCAGTACTTC.

The chain carries TRBV7-2 and TRBJ1-3; D perhaps matches TRBD1 (6 bases). The CDR3 runs to 16 residues. Germline V gene lookup returns CDR1 SGHTA and CDR2 FQGNSA. V was trimmed by 1 base and J by 0 bases, leaving 10 bases between them. The CDR3 loop reads CASSLGTVFSGNTIYF. CDR3 coding DNA: TGTGCCAGCAGCTTAGGGACAGTGTTCTCTGGAAACACCATATATTTT.

The chain combines TRBV19 with TRBJ2-3, with D possibly TRBD2 on 6 matching bases. The germline V and J ends were trimmed by 6 bases and 1 base, with 8 bases remaining between them. Germline values: CDR1 LNHDA, CDR2 SQIVND (reference sequence). The CDR3 covers 13 residues. The CDR3 region is CASSSGGTDTQYF. Written as DNA, the CDR3 is TGTGCCAGTAGCTCGGGGGGCACAGATACGCAGTATTTT.